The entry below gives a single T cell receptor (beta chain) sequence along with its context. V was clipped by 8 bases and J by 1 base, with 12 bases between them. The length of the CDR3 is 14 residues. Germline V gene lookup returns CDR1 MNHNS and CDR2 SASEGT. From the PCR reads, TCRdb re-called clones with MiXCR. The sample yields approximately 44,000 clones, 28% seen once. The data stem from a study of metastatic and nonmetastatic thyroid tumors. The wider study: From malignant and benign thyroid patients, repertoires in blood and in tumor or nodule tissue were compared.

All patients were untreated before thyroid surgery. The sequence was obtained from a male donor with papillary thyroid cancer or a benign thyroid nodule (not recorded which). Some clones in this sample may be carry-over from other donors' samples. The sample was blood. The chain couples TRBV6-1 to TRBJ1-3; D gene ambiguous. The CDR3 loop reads CASVDLSSGNTIYF. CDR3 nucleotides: TGTGCCAGCGTGGATCTTTCGTCTGGAAACACCATATATTTT.